One sample yielded the 14 T cell receptor beta chains listed below, sequenced in a study of blood T cell repertoires in COVID-19. The protocol was immunoSEQ multiplex PCR, while the TCRdb copy is restricted to in-frame clones and leaves out a portion. The sample records tens of thousands of clones, approximately 79% being singletons. Sample: peripheral blood. Receptors originate from a human donor in a cohort sampled during active COVID-19.

The V and J genes are TRBV28 and TRBJ1-5; 9 bases line up with TRBD1. The CDR3 has 15 residues. Trimming cost V 6 bases and J 4 bases; bases outside gene matches: 7. CDR1 and CDR2 from the germline V gene are MDHEN and SYDVKM. CDR3 sequence (DNA): TGTGCCAGCAGACACGACAGGGGGAGGAATCAGCCCCAGCATTTT. It encodes CASRHDRGRNQPQHF.

This rearrangement joins TRBV7-2 to TRBJ2-1; 8 bases align to TRBD2. Germline V gives CDR1 SGHTA, CDR2 FQGNSA. Trimming at V came to 4 bases and at J to 9 bases, leaving 14 bases not matched to a gene. The CDR3 sequence is 16 residues long. Here the CDR3 reads CASSSRGGGRRSEQFF. DNA of the CDR3: TGTGCCAGCAGCTCTCGGGGGGGCGGGAGACGAAGTGAGCAGTTCTTC.

The rearrangement links TRBV7-2 to TRBJ2-5; 7 bases map to TRBD1. The J segment lost 6 bases and the V segment lost 4 bases, leaving 5 bases of the junction unmatched. The CDR3 is 13 residues long. CDR1 is SGHTA, CDR2 FQGNSA, per germline. The CDR3 is CASSSRDSQTQYF. The DNA of the CDR3 is TGTGCCAGCAGCTCACGGGACAGCCAGACCCAGTACTTC.

This chain joins TRBV28 and TRBJ1-5; 7 nucleotides match TRBD1. Germline assignment: CDR1 MDHEN and CDR2 SYDVKM. The CDR3 has 16 residues. Germline trimming cut 0 bases from V and 3 bases from J; bases unmatched to any gene: 5. In DNA form, the CDR3 reads TGTGCCAGCAGTTTATGGACAGGGCTTCCCAATCAGCCCCAGCATTTT. It codes for CASSLWTGLPNQPQHF.

V usage is TRBV7-2 and J usage is TRBJ2-2; D gene uncertain. CDR1 is SGHTA, CDR2 FQGNSA, per germline. The CDR3 covers 15 residues. Trimming took 5 bases from V and 0 from J, leaving 10 bases between them. The CDR3 reads CASSPAAANTGELFF. The CDR3 nucleotides read TGTGCCAGCAGCCCCGCGGCGGCGAACACCGGGGAGCTGTTTTTT. Using reference TRBV7-2 and TRBJ2-2 for the parts outside the CDR3, the full variable domain is GAGVSQSPSNKVTEKGKDVELRCDPISGHTALYWYRQSLGQGLEFLIYFQGNSAPDKSGLPSDRFSAERTGGSVSTLTIQRTQQEDSAVYLCASSPAAANTGELFFGEGSRLTVL.

This chain connects TRBV19 to TRBJ2-7, with no clear D. The germline gives CDR1 LNHDA, CDR2 SQIVND (reference sequence). This CDR3 has 13 amino acids. Trimming stripped 5 bases from V and 0 bases from J, with 8 bases between. For the CDR3, the DNA is TGTGCCAGTAGTTTGGAGCTCTCCTACGAGCAGTACTTC. Translating it yields CASSLELSYEQYF.

V is TRBV7-9 and J is TRBJ2-3; 12 bases are shared with TRBD1. Trimming removed 5 bases from V and 6 bases from J; junction bases left unmatched: 6. The CDR3 runs 15 residues. Germline CDR1 and CDR2: SEHNR and FQNEAQ (reference sequence). CDR3 DNA: TGTGCCAGCAGCATCGGGACAGGGGGCAGGGATACGCAGTATTTT. Translating it yields CASSIGTGGRDTQYF.

In DNA, the CDR3 is TGTGCCAGCTCACCACCGGGACAGAACTCTGGAAACACCATATATTTT. This codes for CASSPPGQNSGNTIYF. J is TRBJ1-3 and V is TRBV18; TRBD1 agrees at 7 bases. Germline trimming cut 0 bases from V and 0 bases from J; bases unmatched to any gene: 2. This CDR3 has 16 residues. CDR1 is KGHSH, CDR2 LQKENI, per germline.

The rearrangement joins TRBV27 to TRBJ2-1; 12 bases are a match to TRBD2. The CDR3 is 14 amino acids. V was clipped by 7 bases and J by 8 bases; unmatched bases: 6. CDR1 is MNHEY and CDR2 is SMNVEV in the germline V gene (reference sequence). The CDR3 DNA reads TGTGCCAGCACCCGACTAGCGGGAGACTATGAGCAGTTCTTC. Residues: CASTRLAGDYEQFF.

This clone was recorded at least ten times. CDR3 bases: TGCGCCAGCAGCTCAGGACTGCAATACGAGCAGTACTTC. Amino acid sequence: CASSSGLQYEQYF. The chain recombines TRBV5-1 with TRBJ2-7; TRBD2 is a possible D gene (5 bases). Germline V lookup: CDR1 SGHRS, CDR2 YFSETQ. Trimming stripped 3 bases from V and 4 bases from J, with 11 bases between. The length of the CDR3 is 13 residues.

The sample holds one count of this clone. V is TRBV28 and J is TRBJ1-1; D call uncertain. CDR3 length: 13 amino acids. Germline V lookup: CDR1 MDHEN, CDR2 SYDVKM. The V end lost 4 bases, the J end lost 1 base, and 7 bases lay between the germline ends. CDR3 DNA sequence: TGTGCCAGCAGTTATAGAAGGAACACTGAAGCTTTCTTT. It codes for CASSYRRNTEAFF.

The chain employs TRBV18 and TRBJ2-3; 9 bases align to TRBD1. Trimming removed 3 bases from V and 1 base from J; junction bases left unmatched: 5. Germline V gene lookup returns CDR1 KGHSH and CDR2 LQKENI. The CDR3 is made up of 16 amino acids. The CDR3 is CASSPGTGSGTDTQYF. In nucleotides, the CDR3 is TGTGCCAGCTCACCCGGGACAGGGAGCGGCACAGATACGCAGTATTTT. The full variable domain, completed using reference TRBV18 and TRBJ2-3, is NAGVMQNPRHLVRRRGQEARLRCSPMKGHSHVYWYRQLPEEGLKFMVYLQKENIIDESGMPKERFSAEFPKEGPSILRIQQVVRGDSAAYFCASSPGTGSGTDTQYFGPGTRLTVL.

The J gene is TRBJ1-2, the V gene TRBV6-5; D ambiguous. The CDR3 consists of 13 residues. CDR1 is MNHEY, CDR2 SVGAGI, per germline. Between the trimmed V and J ends, which lost 7 bases and 2 bases, there was a span of 11 bases. The CDR3 bases are TGTGCCAGCACCCCCCGGGGAAACTATGGCTACACCTTC. Translated: CASTPRGNYGYTF.

Of note for this clone: Other DNA sequences in the sample encode the same CDR3. The chain employs TRBV5-1 and TRBJ2-1, with 11 bases aligning to TRBD2. From germline, CDR1 is SGHRS and CDR2 YFSETQ. V lost 4 bases, J lost 6 bases, and 12 bases stayed unmatched. This CDR3 region has 17 residues. Written as DNA, the CDR3 is TGCGCCAGCAGCCCCGGGCTAGCGGGAGGTCTTGGCAATGAGCAGTTCTTC. Residues: CASSPGLAGGLGNEQFF.